This T cell receptor (beta chain) was recovered during a study of blood T cell repertoires in COVID-19. The wider study: Samples taken during acute and convalescent COVID-19 were collected in the United States, Italy and Spain.

The CDR3 sequence is 12 residues long. Germline-derived CDR1 and CDR2 are SQVTM and ANQGSEA. Trimming removed 1 base from V and 1 base from J, with 5 bases in between. Produced via immunoSEQ multiplex PCR; TCRdb's table is partial and in-frame only. The table includes fewer than 200,000 clones, roughly 85% detected once. Material for sequencing was peripheral blood. The TCR was taken from a woman older than 75 with acute or convalescent COVID-19. The J gene is TRBJ2-7, the V gene TRBV29-1; D unresolved. CDR3 nucleotide sequence: TGCAGCGTTGAAGTCGGGTCCTACGAGCAGTACTTC. Encoded protein: CSVEVGSYEQYF.